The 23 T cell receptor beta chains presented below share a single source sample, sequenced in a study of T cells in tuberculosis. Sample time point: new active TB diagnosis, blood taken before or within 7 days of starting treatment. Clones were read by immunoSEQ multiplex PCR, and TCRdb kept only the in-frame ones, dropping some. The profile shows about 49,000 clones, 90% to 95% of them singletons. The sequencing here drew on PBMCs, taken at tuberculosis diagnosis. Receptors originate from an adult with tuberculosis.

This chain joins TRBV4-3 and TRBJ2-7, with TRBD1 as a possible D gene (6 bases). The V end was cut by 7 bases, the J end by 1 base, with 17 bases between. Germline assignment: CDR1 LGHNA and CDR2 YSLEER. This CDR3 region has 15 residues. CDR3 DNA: TGCGCCAGCACCCCCCAGGCAGGGGCTTCCTACGAGCAGTACTTC. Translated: CASTPQAGASYEQYF.

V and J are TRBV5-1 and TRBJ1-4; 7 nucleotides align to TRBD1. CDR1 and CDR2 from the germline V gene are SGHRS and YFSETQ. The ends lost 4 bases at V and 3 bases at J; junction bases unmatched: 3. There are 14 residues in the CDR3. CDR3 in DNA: TGCGCCAGCAGCCGGGACAGCCCTAATGAAAAACTGTTTTTT. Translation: CASSRDSPNEKLFF.

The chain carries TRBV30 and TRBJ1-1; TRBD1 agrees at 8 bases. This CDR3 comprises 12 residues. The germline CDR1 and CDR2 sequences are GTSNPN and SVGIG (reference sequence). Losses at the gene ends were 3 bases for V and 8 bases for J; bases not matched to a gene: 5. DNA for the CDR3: TGTGCCTGGAGGGGACAGGTTACAGAAGCTTTCTTT. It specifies CAWRGQVTEAFF.

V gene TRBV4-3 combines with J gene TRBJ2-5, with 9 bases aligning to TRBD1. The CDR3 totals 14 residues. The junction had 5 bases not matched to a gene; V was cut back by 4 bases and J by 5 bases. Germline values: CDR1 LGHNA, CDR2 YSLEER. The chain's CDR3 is CASSPGTGRETQYF. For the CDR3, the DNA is TGCGCCAGCAGCCCAGGGACAGGGAGGGAGACCCAGTACTTC.

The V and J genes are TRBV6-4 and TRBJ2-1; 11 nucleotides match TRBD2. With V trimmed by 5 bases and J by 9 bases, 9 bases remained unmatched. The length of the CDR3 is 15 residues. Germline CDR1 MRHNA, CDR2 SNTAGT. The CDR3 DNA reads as TGTGCCAGCAGTACTAGCGGGAGACGGAACGGTGAGCAGTTCTTC. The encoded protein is CASSTSGRRNGEQFF.

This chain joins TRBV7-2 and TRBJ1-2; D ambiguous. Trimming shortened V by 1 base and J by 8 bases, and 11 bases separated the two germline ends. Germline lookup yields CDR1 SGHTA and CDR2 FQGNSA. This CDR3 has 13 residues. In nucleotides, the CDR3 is TGTGCCAGCAGCTTAGATCCCGGGAAAGGCTACACCTTC. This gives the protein CASSLDPGKGYTF.

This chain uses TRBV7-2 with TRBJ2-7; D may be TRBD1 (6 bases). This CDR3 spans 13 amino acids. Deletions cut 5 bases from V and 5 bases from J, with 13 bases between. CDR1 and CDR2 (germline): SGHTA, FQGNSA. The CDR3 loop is CASSLDRRDEQYF. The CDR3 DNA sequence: TGTGCCAGCAGCCTAGACAGGCGCGACGAGCAGTACTTC.

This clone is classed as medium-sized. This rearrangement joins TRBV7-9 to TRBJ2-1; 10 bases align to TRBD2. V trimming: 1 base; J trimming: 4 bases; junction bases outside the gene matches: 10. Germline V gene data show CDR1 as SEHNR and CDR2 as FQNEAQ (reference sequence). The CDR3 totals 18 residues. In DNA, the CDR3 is TGTGCCAGCAGCTTAGACGCTAGCGGGAGAAAAAATTACAATGAGCAGTTCTTC. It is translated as CASSLDASGRKNYNEQFF.

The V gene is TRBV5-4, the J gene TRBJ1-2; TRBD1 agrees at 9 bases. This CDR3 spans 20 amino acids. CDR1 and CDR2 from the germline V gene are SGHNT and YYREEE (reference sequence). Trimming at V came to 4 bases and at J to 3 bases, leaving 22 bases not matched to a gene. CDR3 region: CASSGLGQGIRGFEDYGYTF. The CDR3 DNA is TGTGCCAGCAGCGGGTTGGGACAGGGTATTCGGGGCTTCGAGGACTATGGCTACACCTTC.

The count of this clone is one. The CDR3 reads CASSMLAGQASYEQYF. In DNA form, the CDR3 reads TGTGCCAGTAGTATGTTGGCGGGACAGGCCTCCTACGAGCAGTACTTC. The gene calls are TRBV19 and TRBJ2-7; 8 bases map to TRBD1. CDR3 size: 16 residues. With V trimmed by 3 bases and J by 0 bases, 7 bases remained unmatched. Germline CDR1 reads LNHDA; CDR2 reads SQIVND (reference sequence).

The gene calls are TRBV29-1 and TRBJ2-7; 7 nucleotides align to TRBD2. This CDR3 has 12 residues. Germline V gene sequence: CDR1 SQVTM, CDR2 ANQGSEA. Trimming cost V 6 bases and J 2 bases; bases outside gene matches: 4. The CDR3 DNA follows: TGCAGCGTAGAGCGGGGCCCCTACGAGCAGTACTTC. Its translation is CSVERGPYEQYF.

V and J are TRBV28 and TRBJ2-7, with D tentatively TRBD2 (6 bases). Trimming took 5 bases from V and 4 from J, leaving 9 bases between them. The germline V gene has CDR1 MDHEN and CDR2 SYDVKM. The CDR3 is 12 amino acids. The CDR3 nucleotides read TGTGCCAGCAGTCTAGGGACTTACGAGCAGTACTTC. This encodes CASSLGTYEQYF.

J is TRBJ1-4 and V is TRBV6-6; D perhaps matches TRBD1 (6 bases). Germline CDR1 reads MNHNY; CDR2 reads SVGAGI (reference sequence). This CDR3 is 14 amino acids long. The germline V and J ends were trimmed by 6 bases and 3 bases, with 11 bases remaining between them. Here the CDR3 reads CASRRQAANEKLFF. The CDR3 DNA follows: TGTGCCAGCAGACGACAGGCAGCTAATGAAAAACTGTTTTTT.

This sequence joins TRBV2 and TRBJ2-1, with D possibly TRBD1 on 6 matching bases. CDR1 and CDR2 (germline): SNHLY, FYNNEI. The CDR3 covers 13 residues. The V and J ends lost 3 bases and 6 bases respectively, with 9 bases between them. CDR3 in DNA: TGTGCCAGCAGTGAGGGGGCCTTCAATGAGCAGTTCTTC. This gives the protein CASSEGAFNEQFF.

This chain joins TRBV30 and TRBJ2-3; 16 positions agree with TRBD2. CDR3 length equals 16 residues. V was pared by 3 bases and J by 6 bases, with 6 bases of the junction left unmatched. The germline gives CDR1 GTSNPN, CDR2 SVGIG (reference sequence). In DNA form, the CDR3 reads TGTGCCTGGAGCCCGGGACTAGCGGGAGGGCGGGATACGCAGTATTTT. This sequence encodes CAWSPGLAGGRDTQYF.

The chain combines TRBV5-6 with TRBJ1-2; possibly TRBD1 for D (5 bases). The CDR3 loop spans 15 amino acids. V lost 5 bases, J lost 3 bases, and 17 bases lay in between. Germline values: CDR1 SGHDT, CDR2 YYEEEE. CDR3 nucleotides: TGTGCCAGCAGTCACCCGCAGGGTCCGCACTATGGCTACACCTTC. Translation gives CASSHPQGPHYGYTF.

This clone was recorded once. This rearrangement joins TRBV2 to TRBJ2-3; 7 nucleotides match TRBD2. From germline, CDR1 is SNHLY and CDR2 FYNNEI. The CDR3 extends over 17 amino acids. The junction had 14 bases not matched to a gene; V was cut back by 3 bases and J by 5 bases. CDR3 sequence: CASSDELGGGFEDTQYF. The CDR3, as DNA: TGTGCCAGCAGTGATGAGTTGGGGGGAGGGTTTGAAGATACGCAGTATTTT.

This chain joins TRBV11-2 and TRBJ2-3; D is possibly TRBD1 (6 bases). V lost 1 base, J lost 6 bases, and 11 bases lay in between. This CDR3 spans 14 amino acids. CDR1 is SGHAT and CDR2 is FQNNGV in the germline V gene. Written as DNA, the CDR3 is TGTGCCAGCAGCTTAGCGCGTCAGGGGGATACGCAGTATTTT. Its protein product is CASSLARQGDTQYF.

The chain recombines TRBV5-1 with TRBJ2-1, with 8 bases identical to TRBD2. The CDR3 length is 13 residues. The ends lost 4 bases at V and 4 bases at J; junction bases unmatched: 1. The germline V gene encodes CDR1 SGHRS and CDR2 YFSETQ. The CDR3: CASSREGYNEQFF. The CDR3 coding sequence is TGCGCCAGCAGCCGGGAGGGTTACAATGAGCAGTTCTTC. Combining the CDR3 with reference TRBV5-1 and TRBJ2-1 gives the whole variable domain KAGVTQTPRYLIKTRGQQVTLSCSPISGHRSVSWYQQTPGQGLQFLFEYFSETQRNKGNFPGRFSGRQFSNSRSEMNVSTLELGDSALYLCASSREGYNEQFFGPGTRLTVL.

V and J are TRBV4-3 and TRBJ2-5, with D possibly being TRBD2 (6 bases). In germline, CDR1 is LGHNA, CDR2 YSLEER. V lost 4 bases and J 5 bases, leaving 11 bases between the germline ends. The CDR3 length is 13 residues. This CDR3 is CASSPSGVETQYF. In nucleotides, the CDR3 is TGCGCCAGCAGCCCCTCGGGGGTTGAGACCCAGTACTTC.

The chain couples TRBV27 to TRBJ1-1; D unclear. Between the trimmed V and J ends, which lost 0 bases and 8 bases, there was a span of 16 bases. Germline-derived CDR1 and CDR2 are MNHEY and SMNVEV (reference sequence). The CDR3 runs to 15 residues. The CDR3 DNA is TGTGCCAGCAGTTTATCGAGGGTATTGGCCTTGGAAGCTTTCTTT. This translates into CASSLSRVLALEAFF.

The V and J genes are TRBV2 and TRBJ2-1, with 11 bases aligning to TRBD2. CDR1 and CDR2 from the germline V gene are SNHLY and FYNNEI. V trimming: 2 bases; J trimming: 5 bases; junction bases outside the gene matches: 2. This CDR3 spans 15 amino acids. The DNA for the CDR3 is TGTGCCAGCAGTGAAAGACTAGCGGGGAACAATGAGCAGTTCTTC. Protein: CASSERLAGNNEQFF.

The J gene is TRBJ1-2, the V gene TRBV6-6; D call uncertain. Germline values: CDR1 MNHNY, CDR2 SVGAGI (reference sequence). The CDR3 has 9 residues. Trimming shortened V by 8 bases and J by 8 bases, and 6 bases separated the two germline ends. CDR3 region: CASGGGYTF. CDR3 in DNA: TGTGCCAGCGGAGGGGGCTACACCTTC.